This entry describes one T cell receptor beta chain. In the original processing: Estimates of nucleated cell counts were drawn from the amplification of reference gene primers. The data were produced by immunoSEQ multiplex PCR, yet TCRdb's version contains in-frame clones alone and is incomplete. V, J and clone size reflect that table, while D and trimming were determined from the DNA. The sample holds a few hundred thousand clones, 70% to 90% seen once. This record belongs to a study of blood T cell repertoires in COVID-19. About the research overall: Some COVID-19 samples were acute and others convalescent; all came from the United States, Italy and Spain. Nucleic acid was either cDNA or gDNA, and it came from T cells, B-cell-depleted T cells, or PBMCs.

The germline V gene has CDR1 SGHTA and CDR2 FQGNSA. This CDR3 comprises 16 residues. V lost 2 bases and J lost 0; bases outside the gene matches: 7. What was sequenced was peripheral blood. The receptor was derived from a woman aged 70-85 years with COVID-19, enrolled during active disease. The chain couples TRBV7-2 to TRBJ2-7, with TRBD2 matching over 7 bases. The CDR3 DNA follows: TGTGCCAGCAGCTTATGGGGGGGGATGGGCTCCTACGAGCAGTACTTC. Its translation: CASSLWGGMGSYEQYF.